This T cell receptor (beta chain) was profiled in a study of blood T cell repertoires in COVID-19. Trimming cost V 4 bases and J 3 bases, with 12 bases left between them. CDR3 size: 14 residues. Germline V gives CDR1 SGHDN, CDR2 FVKESK. In the original analysis: Estimates of nucleated cell counts were drawn from the amplification of reference gene primers. Assay used: immunoSEQ multiplex PCR; TCRdb lists only in-frame clones, some missing. The V and J calls and clone size were taken over from that table, and D and trimming were inferred from the DNA. Here the sample spans about 330,000 clones, about 90% being singletons. Everyone who took part was 18 to 89 years old, and they came from about 25 US areas. Membership in each cohort depended on participant-reported clinical history. What the recovered Cohort 3 donors had was two negative PCRs, clearance, or symptom resolution.

This clonotype was sampled from a woman aged 25 to 39 who had recovered from COVID-19. The sequencing sample was made of PBMCs or T cells enriched from blood (not recorded which). This chain links TRBV14 with TRBJ1-1, with D perhaps matching TRBD1 (6 bases). The CDR3 region has the DNA TGTGCCAGCAGCCGCCAGACAGGTTACACTGAAGCTTTCTTT. Its translation is CASSRQTGYTEAFF.